Shown below are 10 T cell receptor beta chains from a single sample sequenced in a study of cytomegalovirus exposure and HLA in healthy donors. 13 Jbeta primers and 60 Vbeta primers were used for the PCR. Profiled with immunoSEQ multiplex PCR; TCRdb holds only in-frame clones, not every one. The sample holds fewer than 120,000 clones; approximately 83% are singletons and the top ten take less than 2%. The material sequenced was PBMCs. These receptors all stem from a man in his forties in good health and CMV-seronegative.

The genes are TRBV5-8 and TRBJ1-6; TRBD1 is a possible D gene (5 bases). This CDR3 is built from 17 residues. Deletions cut 5 bases from V and 10 bases from J, with 25 bases between. Germline-derived CDR1 and CDR2 are SGHTS and YDEGEE. The CDR3 protein is CASRTSGTQGGGSPLHF. The CDR3 DNA sequence: TGTGCCAGCAGGACGTCCGGGACTCAGGGAGGTGGGTCACCCCTCCACTTT.

There are a few counts of this clone. The rearrangement links TRBV5-1 to TRBJ2-2, with a tentative D call TRBD1 (7 bases). The germline gives CDR1 SGHRS, CDR2 YFSETQ. This CDR3 comprises 14 residues. The germline V and J ends were trimmed by 5 bases and 1 base, with 9 bases remaining between them. The CDR3 protein is CASSQGGNTGELFF. CDR3 in DNA: TGCGCCAGCAGTCAGGGGGGGAACACCGGGGAGCTGTTTTTT.

The chain recombines TRBV5-1 with TRBJ1-1, with 7 bases identical to TRBD1. The junction had 7 bases not matched to a gene; V was cut back by 4 bases and J by 1 base. This CDR3 has 15 residues. Per the germline V gene, CDR1 is SGHRS and CDR2 is YFSETQ. CDR3 coding DNA: TGCGCCAGCAGCCGAGGGGACAGACAGAACACTGAAGCTTTCTTT. Protein product: CASSRGDRQNTEAFF.

This clone was picked up a small number of times. The chain has TRBV7-2 and TRBJ2-7; D gene unclear. CDR3 length: 14 residues. V was trimmed by 3 bases and J by 3 bases, leaving 12 bases between them. CDR1 and CDR2 (germline): SGHTA, FQGNSA. CDR3 DNA: TGTGCCAGCAGCTTTTCCGTGTCTAACTACGAGCAGTACTTC. Residues: CASSFSVSNYEQYF.

Written as DNA, the CDR3 is TGTGCCAGCAGTTCAAGCGGAGTTCTCAGCGGTACGCAGTATTTT. Protein: CASSSSGVLSGTQYF. V and J are TRBV6-5 and TRBJ2-3; D perhaps matches TRBD2 (5 bases). Per the germline V gene, CDR1 is MNHEY and CDR2 is SVGAGI. Between the trimmed V and J ends, which lost 4 bases and 8 bases, there was a span of 19 bases. This CDR3 has 15 amino acids.

The chain has TRBV10-3 and TRBJ1-1; D unresolved. Germline V lookup: CDR1 ENHRY, CDR2 SYGVKD. CDR3 length equals 13 residues. V was trimmed by 6 bases and J by 1 base, leaving 9 bases between them. The CDR3 coding sequence is TGTGCCATCAGCGAACAGAGGAACACTGAAGCTTTCTTT. This codes for CAISEQRNTEAFF.

The chain uses TRBV27 and TRBJ2-1; 12 bases are shared with TRBD2. Trimming cost V 5 bases and J 9 bases; bases outside gene matches: 14. CDR1 and CDR2 from the germline V gene are MNHEY and SMNVEV (reference sequence). The CDR3 runs to 17 residues. The CDR3 nucleotides are TGTGCCAGCAGTCTTAATCCACTAGCGGGGGGATTTAGTGAGCAGTTCTTC. Amino acid sequence: CASSLNPLAGGFSEQFF.

V usage is TRBV15 and J usage is TRBJ2-1; D is unresolved. Germline CDR1 and CDR2: LNHNV and YYDKDF (reference sequence). V dropped 0 bases and J dropped 5 bases, with 8 bases sitting between them. The CDR3 is 14 residues long. CDR3 region: CATSREDWNNEQFF. The CDR3 DNA reads TGTGCCACCAGCAGAGAAGACTGGAACAATGAGCAGTTCTTC.

This chain uses TRBV19 with TRBJ1-6, with no clear D. The CDR3 is 14 amino acids. Germline V gives CDR1 LNHDA, CDR2 SQIVND (reference sequence). V lost 10 bases, J lost 0 bases, and 10 bases lay in between. Here the CDR3 DNA reads TGTGCCACCCACTCGAGCTCCTATAATTCACCCCTCCACTTT. Translating it yields CATHSSSYNSPLHF.

The chain carries TRBV5-4 and TRBJ1-5; D not resolved. The CDR3 runs to 13 residues. CDR1 is SGHNT and CDR2 is YYREEE in the germline V gene (reference sequence). V was cut by 3 bases and J by 10 bases, with 14 bases left in between. CDR3 coding DNA: TGTGCCAGCAGCTCGATTCGGGATGAACCCCAGCATTTT. Its protein product is CASSSIRDEPQHF.